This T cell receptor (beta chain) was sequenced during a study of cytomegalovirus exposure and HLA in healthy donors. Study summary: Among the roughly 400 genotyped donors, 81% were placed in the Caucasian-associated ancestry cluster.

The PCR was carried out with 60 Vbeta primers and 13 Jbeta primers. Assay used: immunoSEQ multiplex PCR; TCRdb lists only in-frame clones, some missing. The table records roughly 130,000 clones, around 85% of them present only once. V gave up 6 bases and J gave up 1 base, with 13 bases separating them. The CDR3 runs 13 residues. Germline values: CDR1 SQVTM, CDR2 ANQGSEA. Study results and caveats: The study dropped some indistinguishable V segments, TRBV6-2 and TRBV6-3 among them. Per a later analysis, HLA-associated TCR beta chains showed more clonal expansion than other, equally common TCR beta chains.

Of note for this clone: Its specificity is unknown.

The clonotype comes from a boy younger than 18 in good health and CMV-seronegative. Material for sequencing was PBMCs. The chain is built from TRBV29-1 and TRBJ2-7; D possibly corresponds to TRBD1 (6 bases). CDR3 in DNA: TGCAGCGTCACGGGACAACAATCCTACGAGCAGTACTTC. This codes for CSVTGQQSYEQYF.